These 16 T cell receptor beta chains share one sample of origin, sequenced in a study of OX40 agonist ivuxolimab in advanced cancers. Measured with immunoSEQ multiplex PCR; TCRdb has only the in-frame clones, and not every one. The data show some 74,000 clones, 86% seen once. Source: CD4+ or CD8+ T cells sorted from blood, taken in a trial of the OX40 agonist ivuxolimab. These receptors all come from an adult with an advanced solid tumor such as melanoma, head and neck, liver or kidney cancer.

The V gene is TRBV7-9, the J gene TRBJ1-4; D is unclear. The CDR3 sequence is 14 residues long. V lost 0 bases to trimming and J lost 5 bases, with 7 bases between them. Germline V lookup: CDR1 SEHNR, CDR2 FQNEAQ (reference sequence). The CDR3 region has the DNA TGTGCCAGCAGCTTAGCTAGTGCCAATGAAAAACTGTTTTTT. This translates into CASSLASANEKLFF.

This clone was seen only a few times. The chain joins TRBV7-2 to TRBJ2-3; D is unresolved. Trimming pared 4 bases from V and 6 bases from J, leaving 14 bases between. The CDR3 spans 14 residues. Germline values: CDR1 SGHTA, CDR2 FQGNSA. This CDR3 is CASSSRGVRDTQYF. Written as DNA, the CDR3 is TGTGCCAGCAGCTCCCGTGGCGTGCGTGATACGCAGTATTTT.

The rearrangement links TRBV4-3 to TRBJ1-3; perhaps TRBD1 as D (5 bases). V lost 6 bases to trimming and J lost 0 bases, with 24 bases between them. The CDR3 totals 19 residues. Germline V gene sequence: CDR1 LGHNA, CDR2 YSLEER. The CDR3 sequence is CASSRFNPGRAISGNTIYF. The CDR3 DNA sequence: TGCGCCAGCAGTCGCTTCAATCCGGGACGGGCTATCTCTGGAAACACCATATATTTT.

The chain couples TRBV11-2 to TRBJ2-7; no reliable D call. V lost 1 base, J lost 5 bases, and 6 bases lay in between. This CDR3 is 12 amino acids long. Per germline, CDR1 SGHAT and CDR2 FQNNGV. This chain's CDR3 is CASSLADNEQYF. The CDR3 DNA is TGTGCCAGCAGCTTAGCAGACAACGAGCAGTACTTC.

This clone came up a few times. The chain uses TRBV20-1 and TRBJ1-1, with D perhaps matching TRBD1 (5 bases). Germline CDR1 DFQATT, CDR2 SNEGSKA (reference sequence). This CDR3 spans 11 amino acids. The ends were cut back, 5 bases at V and 8 bases at J, with 12 bases in the middle. CDR3 coding DNA: TGCAGTGCTCAATGGGGCAGGGAAGCTTTCTTT. Its translation: CSAQWGREAFF.

This clone appeared once. This chain links TRBV14 with TRBJ2-2; the D gene could be TRBD1 or TRBD2 (6 bases each). Germline values: CDR1 SGHDN, CDR2 FVKESK. The CDR3 has 18 residues. Trimming cost V 0 bases and J 6 bases, with 20 bases left between them. In nucleotides, the CDR3 is TGTGCCAGCAGCCAAGAGGCCCTTAGCTGGAGGGGGGCCGGGGAGCTGTTTTTT. Its protein is CASSQEALSWRGAGELFF.

The table lists this clone with a count of one. The chain uses TRBV7-2 and TRBJ2-7, with TRBD2 as a possible D gene (5 bases). The V end was cut by 0 bases, the J end by 2 bases, with 8 bases between. The CDR3 spans 14 residues. CDR1 SGHTA and CDR2 FQGNSA come from the germline V gene. The CDR3 region is CASSLAGLTYEQYF. In DNA, the CDR3 is TGTGCCAGCAGCTTAGCAGGACTTACCTACGAGCAGTACTTC. Complete variable domain (other parts from reference TRBV7-2 and TRBJ2-7): GAGVSQSPSNKVTEKGKDVELRCDPISGHTALYWYRQSLGQGLEFLIYFQGNSAPDKSGLPSDRFSAERTGGSVSTLTIQRTQQEDSAVYLCASSLAGLTYEQYFGPGTRLTVT.

The chain has TRBV15 and TRBJ2-2, with TRBD2 as a possible D gene (6 bases). Trimming stripped 0 bases from V and 4 bases from J, with 12 bases between. The germline gives CDR1 LNHNV, CDR2 YYDKDF (reference sequence). The CDR3 runs 16 residues. The CDR3 DNA follows: TGTGCCACCAGCAGAGATCTGGAGGGTATCACCGGGGAGCTGTTTTTT. It codes for CATSRDLEGITGELFF.

The chain carries TRBV10-3 and TRBJ2-7, with D possibly TRBD1 on 6 matching bases. CDR1 is ENHRY and CDR2 is SYGVKD in the germline V gene. The V gene lost 4 bases and the J gene lost 4 bases, with 14 bases spanning the gap. This CDR3 is 14 amino acids long. CDR3 residues: CAISVSRGTYEQYF. For the CDR3, the DNA is TGTGCCATCAGTGTAAGCAGGGGTACTTACGAGCAGTACTTC.

The chain has TRBV7-2 and TRBJ2-5, with D uncertain. CDR3 length: 14 amino acids. Germline V lookup: CDR1 SGHTA, CDR2 FQGNSA. V shed 0 bases and J shed 0 bases, with 5 bases lying between them. The CDR3 spells CASSLARYQETQYF. The CDR3 coding sequence is TGTGCCAGCAGCTTAGCCCGGTACCAAGAGACCCAGTACTTC. The full variable domain, rest sourced from reference TRBV7-2 and TRBJ2-5, is GAGVSQSPSNKVTEKGKDVELRCDPISGHTALYWYRQSLGQGLEFLIYFQGNSAPDKSGLPSDRFSAERTGGSVSTLTIQRTQQEDSAVYLCASSLARYQETQYFGPGTRLLVL.

The rearrangement uses TRBV18 and TRBJ2-7; D call uncertain. Trimming took off 3 bases at V and 1 base at J, with 13 bases between the two ends. Germline assignment: CDR1 KGHSH and CDR2 LQKENI. CDR3 length: 15 amino acids. The CDR3 loop reads CASSPVVGTSYEQYF. CDR3 nucleotide sequence: TGTGCCAGCTCACCCGTTGTGGGAACGTCCTACGAGCAGTACTTC.

The gene calls are TRBV5-8 and TRBJ2-3; 11 nucleotides match TRBD2. The CDR3 is 15 residues long. CDR1 and CDR2 from the germline V gene are SGHTS and YDEGEE. V was pared by 0 bases and J by 4 bases, with 1 base of the junction left unmatched. The CDR3 coding sequence is TGTGCCAGCAGCTTGGAACTAGCGGGGGCAGATACGCAGTATTTT. Amino acids: CASSLELAGADTQYF.

This rearrangement joins TRBV9 to TRBJ2-5, with unresolved D. This CDR3 contains 15 residues. CDR1 and CDR2 (germline): SGDLS, YYNGEE. V gave up 1 base and J gave up 0 bases, with 10 bases separating them. CDR3 amino acids: CASSVSAVHQETQYF. The CDR3 bases are TGTGCCAGCAGCGTAAGCGCGGTACACCAAGAGACCCAGTACTTC.

The gene calls are TRBV7-2 and TRBJ2-4; D is undetermined. The germline V gene encodes CDR1 SGHTA and CDR2 FQGNSA. This CDR3 spans 16 amino acids. The V end lost 2 bases, the J end lost 0 bases, and 11 bases lay between the germline ends. Here the CDR3 reads CASSLSAALAKNIQYF. The DNA of the CDR3 is TGTGCCAGCAGCTTAAGCGCAGCTCTAGCCAAAAACATTCAGTACTTC.

The CDR3 protein is CASSVIAGAQYNEQFF. CDR3 DNA: TGCGCCAGCAGCGTGATAGCGGGGGCGCAATACAATGAGCAGTTCTTC. The chain recombines TRBV5-1 with TRBJ2-1; 9 nucleotides match TRBD2. CDR3 length: 16 amino acids. The germline gives CDR1 SGHRS, CDR2 YFSETQ. V trimming: 4 bases; J trimming: 4 bases; junction bases outside the gene matches: 9. Combining the CDR3 with reference TRBV5-1 and TRBJ2-1 gives the whole variable domain KAGVTQTPRYLIKTRGQQVTLSCSPISGHRSVSWYQQTPGQGLQFLFEYFSETQRNKGNFPGRFSGRQFSNSRSEMNVSTLELGDSALYLCASSVIAGAQYNEQFFGPGTRLTVL.

The chain uses TRBV19 and TRBJ1-2; no clear D. The CDR3 extends over 15 amino acids. Looked up from germline, CDR1 is LNHDA and CDR2 is SQIVND (reference sequence). The V gene lost 7 bases and the J gene lost 7 bases, with 22 bases spanning the gap. The CDR3 is CASTPFLQVSFGYTF. CDR3 coding DNA: TGTGCCAGTACCCCTTTCCTTCAGGTTTCCTTTGGCTACACCTTC.